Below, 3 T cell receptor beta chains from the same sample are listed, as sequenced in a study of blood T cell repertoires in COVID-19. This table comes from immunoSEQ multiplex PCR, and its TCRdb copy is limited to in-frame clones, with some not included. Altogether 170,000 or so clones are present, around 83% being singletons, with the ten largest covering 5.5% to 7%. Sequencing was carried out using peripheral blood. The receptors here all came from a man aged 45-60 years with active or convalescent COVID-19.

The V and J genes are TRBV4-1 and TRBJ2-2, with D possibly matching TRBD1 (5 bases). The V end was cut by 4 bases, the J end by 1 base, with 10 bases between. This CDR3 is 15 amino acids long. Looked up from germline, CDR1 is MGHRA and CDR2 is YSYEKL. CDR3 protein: CASSPRAWNTGELFF. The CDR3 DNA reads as TGCGCCAGCAGCCCCAGGGCCTGGAACACCGGGGAGCTGTTTTTT.

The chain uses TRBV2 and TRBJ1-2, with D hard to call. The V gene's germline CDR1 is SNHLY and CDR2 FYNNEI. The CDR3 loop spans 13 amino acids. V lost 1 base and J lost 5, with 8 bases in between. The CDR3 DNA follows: TGTGCCAGCAGTGAAGATTTGGAGTATGGCTACACCTTC. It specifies CASSEDLEYGYTF.

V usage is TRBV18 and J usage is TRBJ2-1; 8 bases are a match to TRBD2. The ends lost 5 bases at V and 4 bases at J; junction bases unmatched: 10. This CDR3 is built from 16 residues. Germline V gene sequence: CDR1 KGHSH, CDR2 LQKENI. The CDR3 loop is CASSTTGTSQYNEQFF. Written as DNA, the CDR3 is TGTGCCAGCTCAACTACCGGGACTAGTCAGTACAATGAGCAGTTCTTC.